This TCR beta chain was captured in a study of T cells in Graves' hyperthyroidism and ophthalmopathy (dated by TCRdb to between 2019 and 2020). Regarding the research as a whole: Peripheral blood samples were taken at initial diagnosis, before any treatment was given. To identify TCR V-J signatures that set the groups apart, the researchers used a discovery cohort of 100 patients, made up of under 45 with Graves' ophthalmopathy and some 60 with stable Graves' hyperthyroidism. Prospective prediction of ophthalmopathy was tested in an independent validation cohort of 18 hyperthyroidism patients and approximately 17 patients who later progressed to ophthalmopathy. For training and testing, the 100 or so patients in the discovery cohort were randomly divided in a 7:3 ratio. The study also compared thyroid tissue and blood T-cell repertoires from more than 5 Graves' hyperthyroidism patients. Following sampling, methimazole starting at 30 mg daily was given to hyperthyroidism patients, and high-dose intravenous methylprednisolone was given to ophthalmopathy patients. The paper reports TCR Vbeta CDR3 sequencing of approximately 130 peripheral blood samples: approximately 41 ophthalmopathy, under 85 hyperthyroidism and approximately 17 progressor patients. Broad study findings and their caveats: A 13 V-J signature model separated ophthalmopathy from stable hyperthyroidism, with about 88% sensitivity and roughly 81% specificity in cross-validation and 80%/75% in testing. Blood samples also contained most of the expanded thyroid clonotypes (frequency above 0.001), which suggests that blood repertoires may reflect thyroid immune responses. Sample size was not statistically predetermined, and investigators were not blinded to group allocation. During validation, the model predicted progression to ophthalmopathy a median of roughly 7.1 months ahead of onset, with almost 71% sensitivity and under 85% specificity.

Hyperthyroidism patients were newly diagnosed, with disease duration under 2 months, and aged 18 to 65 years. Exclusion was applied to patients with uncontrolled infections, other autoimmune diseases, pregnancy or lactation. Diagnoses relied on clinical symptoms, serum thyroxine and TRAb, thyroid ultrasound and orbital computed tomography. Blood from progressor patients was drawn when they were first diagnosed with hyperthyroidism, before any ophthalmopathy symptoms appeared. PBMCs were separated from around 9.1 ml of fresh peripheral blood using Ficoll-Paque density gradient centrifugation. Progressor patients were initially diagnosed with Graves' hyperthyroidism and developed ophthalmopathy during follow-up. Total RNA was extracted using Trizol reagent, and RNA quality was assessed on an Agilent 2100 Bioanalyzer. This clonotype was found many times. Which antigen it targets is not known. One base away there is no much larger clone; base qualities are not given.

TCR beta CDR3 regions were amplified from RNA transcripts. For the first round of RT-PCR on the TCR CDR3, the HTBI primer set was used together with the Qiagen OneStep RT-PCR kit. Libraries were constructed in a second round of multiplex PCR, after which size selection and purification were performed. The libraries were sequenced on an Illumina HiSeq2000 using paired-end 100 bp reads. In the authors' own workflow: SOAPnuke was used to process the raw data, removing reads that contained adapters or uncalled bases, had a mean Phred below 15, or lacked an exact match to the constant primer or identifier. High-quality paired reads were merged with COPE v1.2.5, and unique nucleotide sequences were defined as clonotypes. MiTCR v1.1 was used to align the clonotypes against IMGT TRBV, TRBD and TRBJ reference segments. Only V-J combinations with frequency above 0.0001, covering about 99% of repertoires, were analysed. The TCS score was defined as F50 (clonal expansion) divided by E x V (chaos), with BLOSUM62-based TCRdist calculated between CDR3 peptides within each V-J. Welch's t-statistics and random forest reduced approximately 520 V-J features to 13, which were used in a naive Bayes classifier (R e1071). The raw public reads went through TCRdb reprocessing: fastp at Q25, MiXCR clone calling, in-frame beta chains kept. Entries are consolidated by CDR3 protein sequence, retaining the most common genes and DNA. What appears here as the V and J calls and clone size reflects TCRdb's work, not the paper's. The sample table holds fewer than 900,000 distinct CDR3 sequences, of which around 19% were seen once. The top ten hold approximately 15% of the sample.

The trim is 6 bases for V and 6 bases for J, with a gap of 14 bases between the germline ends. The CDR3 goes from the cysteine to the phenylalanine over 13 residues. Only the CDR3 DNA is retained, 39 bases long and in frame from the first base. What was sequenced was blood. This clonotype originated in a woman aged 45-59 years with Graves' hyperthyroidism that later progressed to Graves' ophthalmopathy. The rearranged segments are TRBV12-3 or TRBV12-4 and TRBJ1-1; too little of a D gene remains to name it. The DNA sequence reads TGTGCCAGCAGGAAAACGGGTCGCCCTGAAGCTTTCTTT. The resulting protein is CASRKTGRPEAFF.